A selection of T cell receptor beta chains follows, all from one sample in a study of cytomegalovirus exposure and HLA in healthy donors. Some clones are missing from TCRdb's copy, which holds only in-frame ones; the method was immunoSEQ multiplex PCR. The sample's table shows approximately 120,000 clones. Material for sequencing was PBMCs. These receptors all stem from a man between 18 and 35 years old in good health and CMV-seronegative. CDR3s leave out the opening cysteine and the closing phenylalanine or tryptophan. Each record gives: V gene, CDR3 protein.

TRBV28	ASSTANTEAF
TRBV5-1	ASSSQVGRSSGNTIY
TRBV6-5	ASSYGGGGELF
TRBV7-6	ASSSFSSGSSYNEQF
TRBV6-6	ASSPPGVSGNTIY
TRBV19	ASSPRVAGANVLT
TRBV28	ASSLTATYEQY
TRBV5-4	ASSPTGLQYEQY
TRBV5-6	ASSRRAFRSPLH
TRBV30	ALGRGTEAF
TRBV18	ASSPPGTGGALYEQY
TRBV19	ASSIRLDRQGVWGNQPQH
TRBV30	AWSSGSGLQETQY
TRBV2	AWRGQADQPQH
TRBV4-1	ASSQHVGPSYGYT
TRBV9	ASSAGGPQTEAF
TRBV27	ASSLGASGGAKQY
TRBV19	ASSILWGADTQY
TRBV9	ASSVGSTSYEQY
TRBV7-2	ASSILAGVYNEQF
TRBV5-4	ASSLRQGRYEQY
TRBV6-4	ASRNVRGGLGYT
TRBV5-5	ASRFTGGGLQWDSPLH
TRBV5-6	ASSSPGQGSYEQY
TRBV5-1	ASSSLLQETQY
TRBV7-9	ASSEGQVRTDTQY
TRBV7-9	ASSEGTEKAF
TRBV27	ASSLSRGMNTEAF
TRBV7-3	ASSLRGELLGSYNEQF
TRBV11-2	ASSSGQGPKPVEAF
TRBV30	AWSVGPRGFQPY
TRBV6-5	ASNSGTGETGELF
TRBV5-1	ASSQWTGAGLGANVLT
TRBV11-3	ASSSPGQGTGELF
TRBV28	ASSLGSGRAYEQY
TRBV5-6	ASSLQGMNTEAF
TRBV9	ASSVSLAGDYYEQY
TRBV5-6	ASSLDTGSKTQY
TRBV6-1	ASSVAGTDTQY
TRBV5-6	ASSWGGTGVTEAF
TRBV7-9	ASSHAGANTEAF
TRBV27	ASARPSGSTTYEQY
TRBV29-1	SVGDSYDGYT